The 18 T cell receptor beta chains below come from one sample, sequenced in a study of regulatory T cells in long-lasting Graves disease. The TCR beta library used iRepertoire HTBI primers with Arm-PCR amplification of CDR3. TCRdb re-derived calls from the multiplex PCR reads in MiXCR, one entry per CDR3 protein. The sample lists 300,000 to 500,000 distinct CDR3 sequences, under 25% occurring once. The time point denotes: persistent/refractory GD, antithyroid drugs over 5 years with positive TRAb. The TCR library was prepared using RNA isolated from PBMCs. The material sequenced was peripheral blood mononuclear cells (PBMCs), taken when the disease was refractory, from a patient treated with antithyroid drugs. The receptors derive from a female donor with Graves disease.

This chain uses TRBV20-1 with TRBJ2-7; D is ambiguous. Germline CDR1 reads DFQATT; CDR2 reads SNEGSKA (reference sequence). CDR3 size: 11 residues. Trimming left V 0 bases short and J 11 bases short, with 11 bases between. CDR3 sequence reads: CSARDQLLEYF. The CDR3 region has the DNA TGCAGTGCTAGAGATCAGCTTTTGGAGTACTTC.

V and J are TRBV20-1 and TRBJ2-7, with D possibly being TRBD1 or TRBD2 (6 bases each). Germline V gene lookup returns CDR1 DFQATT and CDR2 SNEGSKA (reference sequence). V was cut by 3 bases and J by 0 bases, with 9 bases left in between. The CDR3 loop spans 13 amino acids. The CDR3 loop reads CSARGGVSYEQYF. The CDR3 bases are TGCAGTGCTAGGGGGGGCGTCTCCTACGAGCAGTACTTC.

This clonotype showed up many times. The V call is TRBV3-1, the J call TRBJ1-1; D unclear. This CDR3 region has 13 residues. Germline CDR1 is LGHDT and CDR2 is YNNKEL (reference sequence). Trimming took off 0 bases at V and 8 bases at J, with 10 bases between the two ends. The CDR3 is CASSQDLGWEAFF. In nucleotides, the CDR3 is TGTGCCAGCAGCCAAGATTTAGGTTGGGAAGCTTTCTTT.

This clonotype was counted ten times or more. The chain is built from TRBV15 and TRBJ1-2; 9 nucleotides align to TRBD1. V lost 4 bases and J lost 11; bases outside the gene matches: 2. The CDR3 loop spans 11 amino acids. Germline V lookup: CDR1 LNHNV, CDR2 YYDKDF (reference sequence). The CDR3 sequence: CATSTDRGYTF. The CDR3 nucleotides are TGTGCCACCAGCACGGACAGGGGTTACACCTTC.

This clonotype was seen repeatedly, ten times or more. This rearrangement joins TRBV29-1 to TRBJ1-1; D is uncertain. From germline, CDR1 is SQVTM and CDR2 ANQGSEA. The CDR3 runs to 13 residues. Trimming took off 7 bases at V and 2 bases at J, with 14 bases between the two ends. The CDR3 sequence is CSASDAGNTEAFF. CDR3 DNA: TGCAGCGCATCAGACGCAGGTAACACTGAAGCTTTCTTT.

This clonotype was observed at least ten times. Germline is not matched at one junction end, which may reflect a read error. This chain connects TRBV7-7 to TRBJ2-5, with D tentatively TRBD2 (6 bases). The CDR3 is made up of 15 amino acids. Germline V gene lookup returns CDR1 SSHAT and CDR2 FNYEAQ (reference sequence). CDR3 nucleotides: TGTGCTAGCAGCCCTACGCCGGCGGGGCCAGAGACCCAGTACTTC. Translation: CASSPTPAGPETQYF.

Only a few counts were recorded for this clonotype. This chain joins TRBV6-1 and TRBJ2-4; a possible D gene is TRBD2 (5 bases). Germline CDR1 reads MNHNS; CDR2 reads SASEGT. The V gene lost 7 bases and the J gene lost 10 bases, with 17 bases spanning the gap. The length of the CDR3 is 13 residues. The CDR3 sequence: CASKSTEVKIQYF. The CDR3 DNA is TGTGCCAGCAAAAGTACGGAGGTGAAGATTCAGTACTTC.

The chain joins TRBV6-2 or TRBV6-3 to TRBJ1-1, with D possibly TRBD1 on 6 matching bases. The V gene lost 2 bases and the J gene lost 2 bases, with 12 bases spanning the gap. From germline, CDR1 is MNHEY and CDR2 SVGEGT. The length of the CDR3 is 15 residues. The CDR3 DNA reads TGTGCCAGCAGTTACCCGAGGGGGTTTAACACTGAAGCTTTCTTT. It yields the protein CASSYPRGFNTEAFF.

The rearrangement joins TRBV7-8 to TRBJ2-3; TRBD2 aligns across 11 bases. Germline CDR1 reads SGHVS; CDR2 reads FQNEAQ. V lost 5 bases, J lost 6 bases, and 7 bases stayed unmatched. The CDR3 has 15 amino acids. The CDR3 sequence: CASSPTSGRSDTQYF. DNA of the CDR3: TGTGCCAGCAGCCCCACTAGCGGGAGATCCGATACGCAGTATTTT.

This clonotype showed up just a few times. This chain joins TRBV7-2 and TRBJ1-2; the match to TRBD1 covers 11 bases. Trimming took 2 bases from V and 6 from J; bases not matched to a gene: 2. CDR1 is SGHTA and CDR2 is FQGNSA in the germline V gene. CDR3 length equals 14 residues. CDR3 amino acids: CASSLRGQGDGYTF. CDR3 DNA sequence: TGTGCCAGCAGCTTAAGGGGACAGGGGGATGGCTACACCTTC.

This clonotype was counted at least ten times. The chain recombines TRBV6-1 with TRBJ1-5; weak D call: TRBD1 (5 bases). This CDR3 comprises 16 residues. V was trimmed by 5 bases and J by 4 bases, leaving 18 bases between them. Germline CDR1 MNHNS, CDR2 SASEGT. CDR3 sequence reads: CASSPPIAGGNQPQHF. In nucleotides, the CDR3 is TGTGCCAGCAGTCCACCAATCGCGGGGGGGAATCAGCCCCAGCATTTT.

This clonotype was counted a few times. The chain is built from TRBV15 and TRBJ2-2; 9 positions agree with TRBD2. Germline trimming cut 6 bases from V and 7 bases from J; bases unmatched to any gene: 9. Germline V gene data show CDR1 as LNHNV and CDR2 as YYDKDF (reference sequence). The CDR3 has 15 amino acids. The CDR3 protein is CATSLRREGVGELFF. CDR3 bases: TGTGCCACCAGTTTAAGGCGGGAGGGGGTCGGGGAGCTGTTTTTT.

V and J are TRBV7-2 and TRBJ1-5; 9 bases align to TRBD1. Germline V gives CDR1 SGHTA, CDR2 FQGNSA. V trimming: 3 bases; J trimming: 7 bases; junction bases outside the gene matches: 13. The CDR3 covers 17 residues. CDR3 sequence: CASSLDRGANGGQPQHF. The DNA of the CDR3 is TGTGCCAGCAGCTTGGACAGGGGCGCTAATGGAGGGCAGCCCCAGCATTTT.

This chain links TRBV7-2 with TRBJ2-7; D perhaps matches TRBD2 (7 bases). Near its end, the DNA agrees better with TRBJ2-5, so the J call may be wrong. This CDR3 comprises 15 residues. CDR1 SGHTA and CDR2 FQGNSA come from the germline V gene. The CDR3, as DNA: TGTGCCAGCAGCCCCCGTGAGGGGGGGTGGGAGACCCAGTACTTC. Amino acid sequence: CASSPREGGWETQYF.

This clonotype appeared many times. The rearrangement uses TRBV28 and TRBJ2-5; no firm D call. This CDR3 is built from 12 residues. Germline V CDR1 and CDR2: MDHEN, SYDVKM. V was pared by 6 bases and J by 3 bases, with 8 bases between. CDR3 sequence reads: CASSPLKETQYF. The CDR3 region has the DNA TGTGCCAGCAGCCCCCTGAAAGAGACCCAGTACTTC.

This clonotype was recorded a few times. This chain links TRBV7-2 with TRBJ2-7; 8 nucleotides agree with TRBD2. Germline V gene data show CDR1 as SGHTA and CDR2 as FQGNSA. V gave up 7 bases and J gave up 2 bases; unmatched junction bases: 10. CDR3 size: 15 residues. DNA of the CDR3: TGTGCCAGCACCCATAGCGGGAAATTACCCTACGAGCAGTACTTC. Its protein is CASTHSGKLPYEQYF.

The CDR3 sequence is CASSLGGRDTQYF. The CDR3 DNA reads TGTGCCAGCAGTTTAGGGGGGCGGGATACGCAGTATTTT. This rearrangement joins TRBV28 to TRBJ2-3; either TRBD1 or TRBD2 may fit D (6 bases each). Germline CDR1 reads MDHEN; CDR2 reads SYDVKM. The V end lost 2 bases, the J end lost 6 bases, and 9 bases lay between the germline ends. The CDR3 loop spans 13 amino acids.

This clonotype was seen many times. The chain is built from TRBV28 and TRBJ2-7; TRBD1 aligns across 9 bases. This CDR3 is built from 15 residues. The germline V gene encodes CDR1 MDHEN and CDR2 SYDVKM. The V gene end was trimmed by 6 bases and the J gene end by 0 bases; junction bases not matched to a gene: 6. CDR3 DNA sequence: TGTGCCAGCAGGGGGGGACAGGGAAACTCCTACGAGCAGTACTTC. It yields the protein CASRGGQGNSYEQYF.